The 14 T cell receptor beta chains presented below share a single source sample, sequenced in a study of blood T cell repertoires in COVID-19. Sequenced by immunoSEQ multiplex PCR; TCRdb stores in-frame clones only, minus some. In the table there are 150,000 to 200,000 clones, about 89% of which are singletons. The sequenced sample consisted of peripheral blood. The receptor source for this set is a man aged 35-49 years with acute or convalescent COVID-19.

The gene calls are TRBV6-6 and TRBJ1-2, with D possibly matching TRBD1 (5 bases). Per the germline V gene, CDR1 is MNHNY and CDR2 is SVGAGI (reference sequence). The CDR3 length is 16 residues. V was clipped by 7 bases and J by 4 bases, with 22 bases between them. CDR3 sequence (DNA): TGTGCCAGCACCCCTCTCCGGGGGAAAACTTTCTATGGCTACACCTTC. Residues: CASTPLRGKTFYGYTF.

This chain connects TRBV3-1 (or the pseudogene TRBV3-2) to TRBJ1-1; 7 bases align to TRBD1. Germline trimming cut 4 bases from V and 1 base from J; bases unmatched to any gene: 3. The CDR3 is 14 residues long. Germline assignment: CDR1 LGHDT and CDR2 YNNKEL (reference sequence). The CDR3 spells CASSPTGKNTEAFF. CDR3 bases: TGTGCCAGCAGCCCGACAGGGAAGAACACTGAAGCTTTCTTT.

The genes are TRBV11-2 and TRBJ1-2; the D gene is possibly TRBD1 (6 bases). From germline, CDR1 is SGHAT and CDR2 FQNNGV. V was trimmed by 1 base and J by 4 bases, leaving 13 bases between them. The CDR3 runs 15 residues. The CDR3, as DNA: TGTGCCAGCAGCTTAGCGGGGTCCAGGGGCTATGGCTACACCTTC. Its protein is CASSLAGSRGYGYTF.

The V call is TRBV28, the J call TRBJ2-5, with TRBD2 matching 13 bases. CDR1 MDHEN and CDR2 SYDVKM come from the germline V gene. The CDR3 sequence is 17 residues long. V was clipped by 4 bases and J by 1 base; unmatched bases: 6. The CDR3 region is CASSSFGLAGVQETQYF. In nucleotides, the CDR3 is TGTGCCAGCAGTTCCTTCGGACTAGCGGGGGTCCAAGAGACCCAGTACTTC.

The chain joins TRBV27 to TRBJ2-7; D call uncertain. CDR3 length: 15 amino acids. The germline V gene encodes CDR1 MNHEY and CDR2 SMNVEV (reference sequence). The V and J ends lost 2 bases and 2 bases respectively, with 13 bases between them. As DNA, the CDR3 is TGTGCCAGCAGTTTAAGGAGCGTCTCCACCTACGAGCAGTACTTC. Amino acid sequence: CASSLRSVSTYEQYF.

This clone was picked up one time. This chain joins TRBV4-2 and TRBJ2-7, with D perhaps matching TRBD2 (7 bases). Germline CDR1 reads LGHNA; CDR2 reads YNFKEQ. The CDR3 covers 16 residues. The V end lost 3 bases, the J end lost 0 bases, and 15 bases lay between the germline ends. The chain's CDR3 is CASSQGLPRGSYEQYF. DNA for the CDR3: TGTGCCAGCAGCCAGGGACTACCCAGGGGCTCCTACGAGCAGTACTTC.

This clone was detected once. The DNA for the CDR3 is TGCAGCGTTGAGAGTAGCGACTCCCAGACCCCCTATGGCTACACCTTC. Translation: CSVESSDSQTPYGYTF. The chain couples TRBV29-1 to TRBJ1-2; no reliable D call. This CDR3 comprises 16 residues. Trimming cost V 3 bases and J 4 bases, with 21 bases left between them. Per the germline V gene, CDR1 is SQVTM and CDR2 is ANQGSEA.

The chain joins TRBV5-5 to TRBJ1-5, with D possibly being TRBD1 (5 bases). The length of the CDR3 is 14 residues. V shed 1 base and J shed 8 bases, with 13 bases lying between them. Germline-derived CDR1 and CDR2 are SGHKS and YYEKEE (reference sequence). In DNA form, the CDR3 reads TGTGCCAGCAGCTTGCAGGCGGGGCGGGAGCCCCAGCATTTT. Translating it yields CASSLQAGREPQHF.

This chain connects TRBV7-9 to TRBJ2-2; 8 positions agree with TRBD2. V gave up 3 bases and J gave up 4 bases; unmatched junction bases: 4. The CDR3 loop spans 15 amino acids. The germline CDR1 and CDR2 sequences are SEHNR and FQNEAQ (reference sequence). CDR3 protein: CASSFGTRGTGELFF. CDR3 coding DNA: TGTGCCAGCAGCTTTGGGACTAGGGGCACCGGGGAGCTGTTTTTT.

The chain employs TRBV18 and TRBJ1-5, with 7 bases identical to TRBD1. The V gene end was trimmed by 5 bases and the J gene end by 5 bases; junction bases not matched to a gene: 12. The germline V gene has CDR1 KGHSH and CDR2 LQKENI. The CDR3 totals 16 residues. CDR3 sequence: CASSSNKQGLHQPQHF. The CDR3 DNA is TGTGCCAGCTCATCAAATAAACAGGGGTTACATCAGCCCCAGCATTTT.

The CDR3: CASSATGPNSPLHF. DNA of the CDR3: TGTGCCAGCAGTGCGACAGGCCCAAATTCACCCCTCCACTTT. The V and J genes are TRBV6-4 and TRBJ1-6; TRBD1 is a possible D gene (6 bases). V was trimmed by 4 bases and J by 7 bases, leaving 11 bases between them. The CDR3 extends over 14 amino acids. Germline V gene data show CDR1 as MRHNA and CDR2 as SNTAGT.

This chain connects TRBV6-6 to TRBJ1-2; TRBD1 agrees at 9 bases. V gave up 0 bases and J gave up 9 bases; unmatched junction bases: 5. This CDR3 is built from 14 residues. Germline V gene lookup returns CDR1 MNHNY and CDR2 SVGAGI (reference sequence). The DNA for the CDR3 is TGTGCCAGCAGTTACTCGCCCGGACAGGGGAGCTACACCTTC. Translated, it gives CASSYSPGQGSYTF.

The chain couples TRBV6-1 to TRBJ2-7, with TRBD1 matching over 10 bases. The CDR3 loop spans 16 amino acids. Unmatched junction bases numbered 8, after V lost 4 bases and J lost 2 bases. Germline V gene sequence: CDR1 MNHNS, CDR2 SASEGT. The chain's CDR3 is CASSGRGTGVPYEQYF. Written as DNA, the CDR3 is TGTGCCAGCAGTGGGCGCGGGACAGGGGTTCCCTACGAGCAGTACTTC.

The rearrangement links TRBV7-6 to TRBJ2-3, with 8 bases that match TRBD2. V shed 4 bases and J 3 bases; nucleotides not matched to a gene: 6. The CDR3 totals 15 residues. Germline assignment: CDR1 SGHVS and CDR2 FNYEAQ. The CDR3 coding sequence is TGTGCCAGCAGCTCTTGGGGCGGGGGGACAGATACGCAGTATTTT. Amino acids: CASSSWGGGTDTQYF.